The present TCR beta chain was sequenced within a study of vaccination effects on CD4 cells after COVID-19. Researchers isolated CD4+ T cells once approximately ten days of culture had elapsed. About this clone: The antigen is undetermined.

Produced via immunoSEQ multiplex PCR; TCRdb's table is partial and in-frame only. The table includes about 38,000 clones, roughly 82% detected once. The sequence derives from a human donor who received a COVID-19 vaccine. Specimen: CD4+ T cells from PBMCs cultured without peptide, collected before COVID-19 vaccination.

The CDR3 is CASSQDKGRETQYF. DNA for the CDR3: TGTGCCAGCAGCCAAGATAAGGGAAGGGAGACCCAGTACTTC. The chain carries TRBV3-1 (or the pseudogene TRBV3-2) and TRBJ2-5; D ambiguous. In germline, CDR1 is LGHDT, CDR2 YNNKEL (reference sequence). V gave up 0 bases and J gave up 5 bases, with 10 bases separating them. This CDR3 comprises 14 residues.